This T cell receptor beta chain was recovered during a study of cytomegalovirus exposure and HLA in healthy donors. Findings and caveats of the study: One later analysis, an examination of the 120 validation repertoires, found that first-cohort TCR clusters tended to co-occur in them.

Assay used: immunoSEQ multiplex PCR; TCRdb lists only in-frame clones, some missing. The sample carries roughly 60,000 clones, 90% to 95% recorded once. This clone was seen a handful of times. Its antigen is unknown. V shed 1 base, J shed 3 bases, and the junction held 5 bases outside the gene matches. Germline CDR1 reads SGHVS; CDR2 reads FQNEAQ. The CDR3 loop spans 15 amino acids. This sequence joins TRBV7-8 and TRBJ2-7, with 8 bases fitting TRBD2. The specimen was PBMCs. This receptor was identified in a woman aged 18 to 35 in good health and CMV-seronegative. The CDR3 region is CASSLVAGNSYEQYF. For the CDR3, the DNA is TGTGCCAGCAGCTTAGTAGCGGGAAATAGCTACGAGCAGTACTTC.